Following are 6 T cell receptor beta chains from one sample sequenced in a study of identical twins. TCRdb reanalysed the 5' RACE reads using MiXCR and keeps one entry per CDR3 protein. The sample lists 350,000 to 400,000 distinct CDR3 sequences; 9% were seen once. The sequencing sample was made of naive T cells sorted from blood. These TCRs come from a woman aged 45-65 years in good health.

V and J are TRBV3-1 and TRBJ1-3; no reliable D call. Germline CDR1 LGHDT, CDR2 YNNKEL (reference sequence). V lost 2 bases, J lost 3 bases, and 8 bases lay in between. The CDR3 extends over 14 amino acids. CDR3 loop: CASSQPGNGNTIYF. CDR3 DNA: TGTGCCAGCAGCCAACCAGGAAATGGAAACACCATATATTTT.

The table lists this clonotype with many counts. J is TRBJ2-3 and V is TRBV12-3 or TRBV12-4, with 8 bases matching TRBD2. Trimming took 6 bases from V and 3 from J; bases not matched to a gene: 11. The CDR3 is 16 residues long. This CDR3 is CASSATGTRATDTQYF. The CDR3 DNA sequence: TGTGCCAGCAGCGCTACCGGGACTAGGGCGACAGATACGCAGTATTTT.

The chain has TRBV7-9 and TRBJ2-5, with 7 bases that match TRBD1. The CDR3 contains 15 residues. With 2 bases clipped from V and 5 bases from J, the junction kept 8 bases outside the gene matches. Germline lookup yields CDR1 SEHNR and CDR2 FQNEAQ (reference sequence). The CDR3 region has the DNA TGTGCCAGCAGCTTAAGACAGGGTTTCGGGGAGACCCAGTACTTC. This gives the protein CASSLRQGFGETQYF.

The genes are TRBV3-1 and TRBJ2-2; D is undetermined. Germline lookup yields CDR1 LGHDT and CDR2 YNNKEL (reference sequence). V shed 0 bases and J shed 10 bases, with 9 bases lying between them. The CDR3 length is 13 residues. CDR3 loop: CASSQDAEAELFF. The DNA for the CDR3 is TGTGCCAGCAGCCAAGATGCCGAGGCGGAGCTGTTTTTT.

This clonotype was observed a handful of times. The V call is TRBV24-1, the J call TRBJ2-5; D remains ambiguous. The CDR3 has 15 residues. V was cut by 4 bases and J by 4 bases, with 15 bases left in between. Germline V gene sequence: CDR1 KGHDR, CDR2 SFDVKD. The CDR3 loop reads CATSDPQGNVETQYF. In DNA form, the CDR3 reads TGTGCCACCAGTGACCCACAAGGAAATGTAGAGACCCAGTACTTC.

A few counts support this clonotype. The rearrangement links TRBV2 to TRBJ2-3; 10 positions agree with TRBD2. The germline V gene has CDR1 SNHLY and CDR2 FYNNEI. Trimming removed 8 bases from V and 3 bases from J; junction bases left unmatched: 5. The CDR3 runs to 14 residues. CDR3 protein: CASLAGARTDTQYF. In DNA, the CDR3 is TGTGCCAGCCTAGCGGGAGCGAGGACAGATACGCAGTATTTT.